The clone carrying this T cell receptor beta chain was observed a few times. Its antigen is as yet unknown. The data are from a study of T cell repertoires in cytomegalovirus infection. On the study more broadly: Public TCR beta signatures were indicative of both CMV infection and a matching HLA type.

Study-level results: The response measured ex vivo was dominated by TCR beta clonotypes (HLA-C-restricted and CMV-specific).

TCRdb recomputed calls from the reads with MiXCR, one row per CDR3 protein. The sample lists about 120,000 distinct CDR3 sequences, roughly 31% seen once, with 41% in the top ten. The germline V gene encodes CDR1 LNHNV and CDR2 YYDKDF (reference sequence). CDR3 size: 13 residues. V lost 8 bases to trimming and J lost 2 bases, with 9 bases between them. The chain has TRBV15 and TRBJ1-4, with D perhaps TRBD1 (5 bases). The TCR originated in a human donor in good health (CMV status not recorded). Some clones in this sample may be carry-over from other donors' samples. The material was CD8+ T cells from cultured PBMCs, obtained from culture after CMV antigen stimulation. The CDR3 DNA reads TGTGCCACCGAGGGGCAGACTAATGAAAAACTGTTTTTT. It specifies CATEGQTNEKLFF.